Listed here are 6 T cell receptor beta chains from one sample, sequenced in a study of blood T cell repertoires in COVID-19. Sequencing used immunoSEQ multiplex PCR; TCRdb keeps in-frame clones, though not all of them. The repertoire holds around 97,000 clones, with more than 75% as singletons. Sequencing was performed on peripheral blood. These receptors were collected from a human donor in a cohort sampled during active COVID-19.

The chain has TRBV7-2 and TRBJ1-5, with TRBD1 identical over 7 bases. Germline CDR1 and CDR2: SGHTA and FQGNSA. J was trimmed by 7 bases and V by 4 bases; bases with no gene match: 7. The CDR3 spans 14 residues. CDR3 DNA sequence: TGTGCCAGCAGCTGGGACAGTTATTCGCAGCCCCAGCATTTT. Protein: CASSWDSYSQPQHF.

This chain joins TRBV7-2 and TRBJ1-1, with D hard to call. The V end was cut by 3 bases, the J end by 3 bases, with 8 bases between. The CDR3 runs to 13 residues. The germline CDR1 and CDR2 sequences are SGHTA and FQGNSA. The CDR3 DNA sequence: TGTGCCAGCAGCTTTGGGCGGGACACTGAAGCTTTCTTT. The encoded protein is CASSFGRDTEAFF. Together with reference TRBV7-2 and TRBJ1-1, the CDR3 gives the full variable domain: GAGVSQSPSNKVTEKGKDVELRCDPISGHTALYWYRQSLGQGLEFLIYFQGNSAPDKSGLPSDRFSAERTGGSVSTLTIQRTQQEDSAVYLCASSFGRDTEAFFGQGTRLTVV.

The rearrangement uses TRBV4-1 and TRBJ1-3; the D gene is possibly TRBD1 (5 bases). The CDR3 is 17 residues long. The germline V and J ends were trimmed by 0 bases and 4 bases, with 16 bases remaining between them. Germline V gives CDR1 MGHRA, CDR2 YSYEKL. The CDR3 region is CASSQERGGLSGNTIYF. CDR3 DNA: TGCGCCAGCAGCCAAGAACGGGGGGGATTATCGGGAAACACCATATATTTT.

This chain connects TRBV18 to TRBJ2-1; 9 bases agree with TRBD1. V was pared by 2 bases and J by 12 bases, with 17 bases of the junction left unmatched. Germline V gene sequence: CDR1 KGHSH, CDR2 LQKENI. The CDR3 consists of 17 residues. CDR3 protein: CASSPTSGQGPEKGQFF. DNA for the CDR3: TGTGCCAGCTCACCAACCTCGGGACAGGGCCCTGAGAAGGGGCAGTTCTTC. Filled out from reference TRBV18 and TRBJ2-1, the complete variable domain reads NAGVMQNPRHLVRRRGQEARLRCSPMKGHSHVYWYRQLPEEGLKFMVYLQKENIIDESGMPKERFSAEFPKEGPSILRIQQVVRGDSAAYFCASSPTSGQGPEKGQFFGPGTRLTVL.

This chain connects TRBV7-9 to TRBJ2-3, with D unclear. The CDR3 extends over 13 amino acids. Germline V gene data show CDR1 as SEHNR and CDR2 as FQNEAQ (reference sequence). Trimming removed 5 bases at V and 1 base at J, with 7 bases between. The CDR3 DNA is TGTGCCAGCAGCCCAAGCGGCACAGATACGCAGTATTTT. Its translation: CASSPSGTDTQYF.

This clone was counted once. This chain's CDR3 is CASSKTGDFLGYTF. DNA for the CDR3: TGTGCCAGCAGTAAGACAGGGGATTTCTTAGGCTACACCTTC. The chain has TRBV6-6 and TRBJ1-2; 8 nucleotides align to TRBD1. The germline V gene encodes CDR1 MNHNY and CDR2 SVGAGI (reference sequence). This CDR3 has 14 residues. Trimming at V came to 5 bases and at J to 8 bases, leaving 10 bases not matched to a gene.